The entry below gives a single T cell receptor beta chain sequence along with its context. The germline V and J ends were trimmed by 6 bases and 5 bases, with 13 bases remaining between them. The CDR3 extends over 13 amino acids. Germline CDR1 SGHDN, CDR2 FVKESK. The data were obtained in a study of OX40 agonist ivuxolimab in advanced cancers. Background on the study: Three patients, one with hepatocellular carcinoma and two with cutaneous melanoma, achieved partial responses.

Repertoires were generated with immunoSEQ multiplex PCR, while TCRdb's copy carries only in-frame clones and drops some. The sample lists some 77,000 clones, about 88% occurring once. The chain carries TRBV14 and TRBJ1-2; D is ambiguous. The sequence was collected from an adult with an advanced solid tumor such as melanoma, head and neck, liver or kidney cancer. The input for sequencing was CD4+ or CD8+ T cells sorted from blood, taken in a trial of the OX40 agonist ivuxolimab. CDR3 DNA sequence: TGTGCCAGCAGTCCCTCAATGGGGTATGGCTACACCTTC. Translation: CASSPSMGYGYTF.